Following are 14 T cell receptor beta chains from one sample sequenced in a study of blood T cell repertoires in COVID-19. Generated by immunoSEQ multiplex PCR, the TCRdb table keeps only in-frame clones and is missing some. The data contain some 170,000 clones, 87% of them singletons. What was sequenced was peripheral blood. Source of these receptors: a woman aged 45 to 65 with acute or convalescent COVID-19.

This chain uses TRBV12-3 or TRBV12-4 with TRBJ1-5; 7 bases agree with TRBD1. The V gene end was trimmed by 6 bases and the J gene end by 4 bases; junction bases not matched to a gene: 0. The CDR3 is made up of 12 amino acids. CDR3 loop: CASSRGNQPQHF. For the CDR3, the DNA is TGTGCCAGCAGCAGGGGGAATCAGCCCCAGCATTTT.

The chain combines TRBV7-8 with TRBJ2-7; 10 nucleotides line up with TRBD2. Trimming removed 4 bases from V and 2 bases from J; junction bases left unmatched: 5. CDR1 is SGHVS and CDR2 is FQNEAQ in the germline V gene. CDR3 length equals 15 residues. CDR3 nucleotides: TGTGCCAGCAGCTCGGGACTAGCGTACACCTACGAGCAGTACTTC. This sequence encodes CASSSGLAYTYEQYF. The full variable domain, rest sourced from reference TRBV7-8 and TRBJ2-7, is GAGVSQSPRYKVAKRGQDVALRCDPISGHVSLFWYQQALGQGPEFLTYFQNEAQLDKSGLPSDRFFAERPEGSVSTLKIQRTQQEDSAVYLCASSSGLAYTYEQYFGPGTRLTVT.

Here the CDR3 reads CASSLGPNEQYF. The CDR3 coding sequence is TGTGCCAGCAGCTTAGGTCCTAACGAGCAGTACTTC. The V and J genes are TRBV11-2 and TRBJ2-7; D is unresolved. The CDR3 consists of 12 residues. Germline CDR1 SGHAT, CDR2 FQNNGV. Trimming pared 1 base from V and 5 bases from J, leaving 6 bases between.

The chain uses TRBV10-3 and TRBJ2-3, with TRBD2 matching over 10 bases. CDR3 size: 16 residues. CDR1 and CDR2 from the germline V gene are ENHRY and SYGVKD. The trim removed 3 bases at V and 7 bases at J, leaving 10 bases unmatched. This chain's CDR3 is CAISDAPASGSYTQYF. CDR3 nucleotides: TGTGCCATCAGTGACGCCCCGGCTAGCGGGAGTTATACGCAGTATTTT.

This chain links TRBV7-9 with TRBJ2-1, with 9 bases matching TRBD2. This CDR3 region has 15 residues. The V gene's germline CDR1 is SEHNR and CDR2 FQNEAQ (reference sequence). J lost 7 bases, V lost 4 bases, and 8 bases had no gene match. The CDR3 DNA follows: TGTGCCAGCAGCTCACTAGCGGGCGGGAGGAATGAGCAGTTCTTC. It is translated as CASSSLAGGRNEQFF. Based on the CDR3 plus reference TRBV7-9 and TRBJ2-1, the full variable domain is DTGVSQNPRHKITKRGQNVTFRCDPISEHNRLYWYRQTLGQGPEFLTYFQNEAQLEKSRLLSDRFSAERPKGSFSTLEIQRTEQGDSAMYLCASSSLAGGRNEQFFGPGTRLTVL.

This rearrangement joins TRBV30 to TRBJ2-7, with unresolved D. The germline V gene has CDR1 GTSNPN and CDR2 SVGIG (reference sequence). V was pared by 3 bases and J by 0 bases, with 6 bases between. The CDR3 extends over 12 amino acids. The CDR3, as DNA: TGTGCCTGGAGCACCTACTCCTACGAGCAGTACTTC. Translating gives CAWSTYSYEQYF.

The chain is built from TRBV11-2 and TRBJ1-1; D call uncertain. Germline CDR1 and CDR2: SGHAT and FQNNGV. The ends were cut back, 1 base at V and 6 bases at J, with 9 bases in the middle. The CDR3 extends over 13 amino acids. The CDR3 nucleotides are TGTGCCAGCAGCTTAGCCGGGGTCGCTGAAGCTTTCTTT. Encoded protein: CASSLAGVAEAFF.

This chain joins TRBV9 and TRBJ2-2, with D hard to call. V shed 0 bases and J shed 12 bases, with 9 bases lying between them. Germline CDR1 reads SGDLS; CDR2 reads YYNGEE. The CDR3 loop spans 12 amino acids. The CDR3 reads CASSVAGLQLFF. CDR3 bases: TGTGCCAGCAGCGTAGCGGGTCTCCAGCTGTTTTTT.

This rearrangement joins TRBV9 to TRBJ2-5; 7 bases agree with TRBD2. The CDR3 sequence is 14 residues long. Trimming cost V 2 bases and J 2 bases; bases outside gene matches: 3. Germline CDR1 reads SGDLS; CDR2 reads YYNGEE. The CDR3 loop reads CASSVGTIQETQYF. The CDR3 nucleotides are TGTGCCAGCAGCGTCGGGACTATTCAAGAGACCCAGTACTTC.

J is TRBJ1-6 and V is TRBV5-1, with D maybe TRBD1 (5 bases). Germline V gene data show CDR1 as SGHRS and CDR2 as YFSETQ. Trimming pared 4 bases from V and 7 bases from J, leaving 12 bases between. The CDR3 covers 14 residues. The CDR3 loop is CASSPGLVNSPLHF. The CDR3 DNA is TGCGCCAGCAGCCCGGGACTGGTCAATTCACCCCTCCACTTT.

This clone was detected a few times. This chain links TRBV4-3 with TRBJ1-1, with D hard to call. The germline V and J ends were trimmed by 4 bases and 0 bases, with 15 bases remaining between them. Germline assignment: CDR1 LGHNA and CDR2 YSLEER. The CDR3 runs to 16 residues. The CDR3 sequence is CASSPLLGGLNTEAFF. The CDR3 nucleotides read TGCGCCAGCAGCCCGCTCTTAGGAGGGTTGAACACTGAAGCTTTCTTT.

This clone has just one count. This sequence joins TRBV5-6 and TRBJ1-5, with 9 bases identical to TRBD1. V shed 3 bases and J 6 bases; nucleotides not matched to a gene: 10. CDR1 and CDR2 from the germline V gene are SGHDT and YYEEEE. The CDR3 is 16 residues long. Written as DNA, the CDR3 is TGTGCCAGCAGCTCCTGGGACAGGGCGGTAATTCAGCCCCAGCATTTT. Translation: CASSSWDRAVIQPQHF.

The chain links TRBV7-9 to TRBJ2-7, with 10 bases identical to TRBD1. Germline CDR1 reads SEHNR; CDR2 reads FQNEAQ (reference sequence). The CDR3 length is 15 residues. J lost 3 bases, V lost 4 bases, and 6 bases had no gene match. The CDR3 here is CASSSNRDRGYEQYF. CDR3 DNA: TGTGCCAGCAGCTCCAACCGGGACAGGGGCTACGAGCAGTACTTC.

A single count supports this clone. The chain combines TRBV19 with TRBJ1-4; 7 positions match TRBD1. J was trimmed by 0 bases and V by 7 bases; bases with no gene match: 8. Germline CDR1 and CDR2: LNHDA and SQIVND (reference sequence). This CDR3 region has 16 residues. The CDR3 protein is CASMRGGPATNEKLFF. The CDR3 nucleotides read TGTGCCAGTATGAGAGGGGGCCCTGCAACTAATGAAAAACTGTTTTTT.